The next 13 T cell receptor beta chains were all read from a single sample in a study of blood T cell repertoires in COVID-19. Method: immunoSEQ multiplex PCR; TCRdb's copy keeps in-frame clones and lacks some. The sample holds about 140,000 clones; roughly 79% are singletons and the top ten take roughly 2.9%. The sample consisted of PBMCs or T cells enriched from blood (not recorded which). These receptors originate from a woman aged 50 to 60 who had recovered from COVID-19.

The chain combines TRBV5-6 with TRBJ2-3, with 12 bases that match TRBD2. The CDR3 is made up of 16 amino acids. Germline CDR1 is SGHDT and CDR2 is YYEEEE. V was pared by 4 bases and J by 4 bases, with 7 bases of the junction left unmatched. This CDR3 is CASSPRGLAGPDTQYF. As DNA, the CDR3 is TGTGCCAGCAGCCCGCGCGGACTAGCGGGGCCAGATACGCAGTATTTT.

V usage is TRBV7-9 and J usage is TRBJ1-1; D call uncertain. V was clipped by 8 bases and J by 7 bases, with 17 bases between them. The CDR3 contains 13 residues. Per germline, CDR1 SEHNR and CDR2 FQNEAQ (reference sequence). The CDR3 nucleotides are TGTGCCAGCCTCCAGGCAGGCGGAGGTGAAGCTTTCTTT. Its protein product is CASLQAGGGEAFF.

This clone was counted once. This chain links TRBV11-3 with TRBJ1-1, with TRBD1 matching over 8 bases. The CDR3 is 13 residues long. The germline V gene encodes CDR1 SGHNT and CDR2 YENEEA. V shed 1 base and J 6 bases; nucleotides not matched to a gene: 1. In DNA form, the CDR3 reads TGTGCCAGCAGCTTAGGGGACAGGCCTGAAGCTTTCTTT. This encodes CASSLGDRPEAFF.

V gene TRBV5-1 combines with J gene TRBJ1-1, with 9 bases matching TRBD1. The V segment lost 2 bases and the J segment 6 bases; nucleotides outside the gene matches: 5. CDR1 and CDR2 (germline): SGHRS, YFSETQ. The CDR3 consists of 14 residues. The CDR3 here is CASSFRDRAAEAFF. As DNA, the CDR3 is TGCGCCAGCAGCTTCCGGGACAGGGCGGCTGAAGCTTTCTTT.

The chain carries TRBV5-1 and TRBJ2-3, with a tentative D call TRBD1 (6 bases). The CDR3 loop spans 15 amino acids. V gave up 0 bases and J gave up 1 base, with 9 bases separating them. The germline gives CDR1 SGHRS, CDR2 YFSETQ. CDR3 in DNA: TGCGCCAGCAGCTTGGGACAGGTCCGCACAGATACGCAGTATTTT. Translated, it gives CASSLGQVRTDTQYF.

The chain combines TRBV5-6 with TRBJ1-6, with a weak D call TRBD1 (5 bases). The germline CDR1 and CDR2 sequences are SGHDT and YYEEEE. The CDR3 length is 15 residues. The ends were cut back, 0 bases at V and 9 bases at J, with 13 bases in the middle. DNA of the CDR3: TGTGCCAGCAGCTTGGAGGCAGGGTGGGGTTCACCCCTCCACTTT. Residues: CASSLEAGWGSPLHF.

The rearrangement uses TRBV28 and TRBJ2-7; a possible D gene is TRBD2 (5 bases). V dropped 7 bases and J dropped 5 bases, with 24 bases sitting between them. Germline CDR1 MDHEN, CDR2 SYDVKM. The CDR3 spans 16 residues. DNA for the CDR3: TGTGCCAGCAACAAAAACCTGAGGGTCGTCGGGCACGAGCAGTACTTC. Translating it yields CASNKNLRVVGHEQYF.

The rearrangement links TRBV5-3 to TRBJ1-6; D is perhaps TRBD1 (5 bases). TRBV5-3 is an ORF, with its function uncertain. The length of the CDR3 is 16 residues. The V and J ends lost 3 bases and 8 bases respectively, with 18 bases between them. The CDR3 bases are TGTGCCAGAAGCTGCGGGGCACCCCGAAGGGATTCACCCCTCCACTTT. It yields the protein CARSCGAPRRDSPLHF.

The V and J genes are TRBV4-2 and TRBJ1-1; 10 positions agree with TRBD1. The CDR3 contains 16 residues. V lost 4 bases to trimming and J lost 2 bases; unmatched junction nucleotides: 7. Looked up from germline, CDR1 is LGHNA and CDR2 is YNFKEQ. This CDR3 is CASSPRTGGLNTEAFF. The CDR3 DNA is TGTGCCAGCAGCCCTCGGACAGGGGGGTTAAACACTGAAGCTTTCTTT.

The chain recombines TRBV7-8 with TRBJ2-1; 12 nucleotides match TRBD2. Germline V gives CDR1 SGHVS, CDR2 FQNEAQ. Trimming removed 5 bases from V and 4 bases from J; junction bases left unmatched: 6. CDR3 length: 16 residues. The CDR3 sequence is CASSPLLAGGYNEQFF. The CDR3 nucleotides read TGTGCCAGCAGCCCTCTACTAGCGGGGGGTTACAATGAGCAGTTCTTC. The full variable domain, rest sourced from reference TRBV7-8 and TRBJ2-1, is GAGVSQSPRYKVAKRGQDVALRCDPISGHVSLFWYQQALGQGPEFLTYFQNEAQLDKSGLPSDRFFAERPEGSVSTLKIQRTQQEDSAVYLCASSPLLAGGYNEQFFGPGTRLTVL.

This chain links TRBV13 with TRBJ2-7; D possibly corresponds to TRBD1 (6 bases). The CDR3 runs to 14 residues. V was cut by 5 bases and J by 2 bases, with 13 bases left in between. Per germline, CDR1 PRHDT and CDR2 FYEKMQ (reference sequence). The CDR3 sequence: CASSTTGLPYEQYF. CDR3 DNA: TGTGCCAGCAGCACCACAGGGCTCCCCTACGAGCAGTACTTC.

J is TRBJ2-1 and V is TRBV29-1; TRBD2 agrees at 8 bases. Germline V CDR1 and CDR2: SQVTM, ANQGSEA. This CDR3 comprises 14 residues. Trimming removed 3 bases from V and 8 bases from J; junction bases left unmatched: 9. CDR3 loop: CSVDWRGDGDEQFF. CDR3 sequence (DNA): TGCAGCGTTGATTGGCGGGGGGACGGAGATGAGCAGTTCTTC.

The J gene is TRBJ2-4, the V gene TRBV19; maybe TRBD1 (5 bases). In germline, CDR1 is LNHDA, CDR2 SQIVND (reference sequence). V was pared by 1 base and J by 5 bases, with 9 bases between. This CDR3 region has 14 residues. In DNA form, the CDR3 reads TGTGCCAGTAGTATAGGGGGCAGTGAAAACATTCAGTACTTC. This encodes CASSIGGSENIQYF.